These T cell receptor beta chains were read from a single sample in a study of T cells after yellow fever vaccination. TCRdb ran MiXCR on the 5' RACE reads and lists one entry per CDR3 protein. Counted here are under 500,000 distinct CDR3 sequences, 18% occurring once; the ten biggest clones make up 15% to 20%. Source: PBMCs, taken before the yellow fever booster vaccination. The receptors here all came from a man between 18 and 35 years old who received the YFV17D yellow fever vaccine. Both conserved end residues are trimmed from each CDR3. Size tells how often a clone was seen (once, few, many) or the class of an expanded clone, and some rows leave it out.

j_call clone_size v_call cdr3_aa
TRBJ2-7 few TRBV20-1 SARVPASYEQY
TRBJ1-4 many TRBV27 ASSQVGGKLF
TRBJ2-7 - TRBV4-3 ASSQDLGAFEQY
TRBJ1-1 - TRBV6-5 ASRYRGDTEAF
TRBJ2-7 - TRBV14 ASSQDKTSGTRH
TRBJ1-4 few TRBV5-1 ASSYTVQEEKLF
TRBJ2-5 few TRBV6-5 ASSYPQGGIQTQY
TRBJ2-7 - TRBV12-3/TRBV12-4 ASSLVQGGEQY
TRBJ2-7 - TRBV4-3 ASSQRLPGEQY
TRBJ1-6 - TRBV4-1 ASSQVVQGADSPLH
TRBJ1-3 few TRBV20-1 SALGQYNSGNTIY
TRBJ1-2 - TRBV6-5 ASSYSAGNYGYT
TRBJ2-3 few TRBV20-1 SARLAGHTQY
TRBJ2-3 few TRBV7-9 ASSLGTGGPDTQY
TRBJ1-1 - TRBV29-1 SVELHRGTAVNPEAF
TRBJ1-2 - TRBV12-3/TRBV12-4 ASTRGVGYGYT
TRBJ2-5 - TRBV24-1 ATSGGTSGGDKETQY
TRBJ2-6 - TRBV6-5 ASSSHGANVLT
TRBJ2-1 - TRBV6-6 ASSRKRGGGSSYNEQF
TRBJ1-4 - TRBV5-1 ASSSGTGTGRAEKLF
TRBJ2-5 many TRBV29-1 SVEVMGEGETQY
TRBJ1-1 - TRBV7-8 ASSLAPGQGLNTEAF
TRBJ1-5 few TRBV18 ASSGAPGDGQPQH
TRBJ1-1 few TRBV12-3/TRBV12-4 ASRTKEGNTEAF
TRBJ2-5 few TRBV18 ASSPLGPGTGQETQY
TRBJ2-1 few TRBV7-3 ASSLTSWTEQF
TRBJ1-1 few TRBV6-5 ASNRDRGGEAF
TRBJ1-3 once TRBV7-9 ASSSGGGWNTIY
TRBJ1-4 many TRBV5-1 ASSPGAGSNEKLF
TRBJ2-7 few TRBV12-3/TRBV12-4 ASSLVLGEEQY
TRBJ2-3 - TRBV20-1 SAHLGGAYTDTQY
TRBJ2-2 - TRBV3-1 ASSHPPGTGELF